Listed below are T cell receptor beta chains from one sample, sequenced in a study of T cell repertoires in cytomegalovirus infection. Each CDR3 protein is one row after TCRdb ran MiXCR on the reads. The sample includes 490,000 or so distinct CDR3 sequences, about 11% of them seen just once. Sequencing input: PBMCs. The receptor set was obtained from a human donor in good health (CMV status not recorded). Some clones in this sample may be carry-over from other donors' samples. Each CDR3 is given with its conserved first and last residue. D genes are given only for firm matches. Rows may omit the clone size; those that give it use once, few, many or a size class.

j_gene	abundance	d_gene	v_gene	CDR3nt	CDR3aa
TRBJ1-1	many	TRBD1	TRBV12-3/TRBV12-4	TGTGCCAGCAGTTTAGGGGGGACAGCGGGCACTGAAGCTTTCTTT	CASSLGGTAGTEAFF
TRBJ1-5	many	.	TRBV12-3/TRBV12-4	TGTGCCAGCCGGCCCTTAGGGGTGACAAGCAATCAGCCCCAGCATTTT	CASRPLGVTSNQPQHF
TRBJ1-1	.	TRBD1	TRBV19	TGTGCCAGTAGTAGGCAGGGGGAGGGCACTGAAGCTTTCTTT	CASSRQGEGTEAFF
TRBJ1-1	many	TRBD1	TRBV12-3/TRBV12-4	TGTGCCAGCAGTTTAGCGGTCCCGGGACAGGGACTGGACACTGAAGCTTTCTTT	CASSLAVPGQGLDTEAFF
TRBJ2-7	many	TRBD1	TRBV6-1	TGTGCCAGCAGTGAGGGGACAGGCCCAACTTACGAGCAGTACTTC	CASSEGTGPTYEQYF
TRBJ2-5	many	.	TRBV12-5	TGTGCTAGTGGTCTCGTTGAGGCAGGGGAGACCCAGTACTTC	CASGLVEAGETQYF
TRBJ2-5	many	.	TRBV5-4	TGTGCCAGCAGCTTGAGCACAGCGGAGACCCAGTACTTC	CASSLSTAETQYF
TRBJ1-1	many	.	TRBV14	TGTGCCAGCAGCCAAGAACGGGGGGGTGTATGGGACACTGAAGCTTTCTTT	CASSQERGGVWDTEAFF
TRBJ1-1	many	.	TRBV29-1	TGCAGCGTTGATCAGGGGTGGGGGTCTGAAGCTTTCTTT	CSVDQGWGSEAFF
TRBJ1-2	many	.	TRBV7-9	TGTGCCAGCAGTGGGAGCGTAGGAGACGGCTACACCTTC	CASSGSVGDGYTF
TRBJ2-3	many	.	TRBV7-2	TGTGCCAGCAGTCCCGGCCGGACCCCCACAGATACGCAGTATTTT	CASSPGRTPTDTQYF
TRBJ1-4	few	.	TRBV10-3	TGTGCCATCAGTGAGCAAGAGGGATCAACTAATGAAAAACTGTTTTTT	CAISEQEGSTNEKLFF
TRBJ2-1	many	.	TRBV6-1	TGTGCCAGCAGGCCCGGGACCCCCTACAATGAGCAGTTCTTC	CASRPGTPYNEQFF
TRBJ1-2	many	.	TRBV7-2	TGTGCCAGCAGCCCCCCAAACACTAACTATGGCTACACCTTC	CASSPPNTNYGYTF
TRBJ2-1	.	.	TRBV7-9	TGTGCCAGCAGCGAAAAAAAGGCTGATGAGCAGTTCTTC	CASSEKKADEQFF
TRBJ1-2	.	.	TRBV27	TGTGCCAGTCGAGGGGGTAGTGGAGGCTACACCTTC	CASRGGSGGYTF
TRBJ1-6	.	.	TRBV9	TGTGCCAGCAGCGTAGTAGACGGACCAGGGGCACCCCTCCACTTT	CASSVVDGPGAPLHF
TRBJ2-6	.	TRBD2	TRBV27	TGTGCCAGCAGTTTTAGCGGGGTACGGGATCCTGGGGCCAACGTCCTGACTTTC	CASSFSGVRDPGANVLTF
TRBJ1-1	many	.	TRBV12-3/TRBV12-4	TGTGCCAGCAGTACACTCGGGCAGGACACTGAAGCTTTCTTT	CASSTLGQDTEAFF
TRBJ2-1	few	.	TRBV27	TGTGCCAGCAGTTTTTCAGGTAACAATGAGCAGTTCTTC	CASSFSGNNEQFF
TRBJ2-5	.	.	TRBV20-1	TGCAGTGCTAGAGACACCCCCGAGACCCAGTACTTC	CSARDTPETQYF
TRBJ1-2	few	TRBD1	TRBV5-6	TGTGCCAGCAGCTTGGAGCGGGGGACAGGGGGCGCAGACTATGGCTACACCTTC	CASSLERGTGGADYGYTF
TRBJ2-7	many	.	TRBV5-1	TGCGCCAGCAGCTCCCTCTCCCGCTCGGGGGAGCAGTACTTC	CASSSLSRSGEQYF
TRBJ2-1	many	TRBD2	TRBV7-6	TGTGCCAGCAGCTTACGAGCTGGACTAGCGGGGACGAATGAGCAGTTCTTC	CASSLRAGLAGTNEQFF
TRBJ2-1	.	.	TRBV29-1	TGCAGCGTTGAAGATCAGGGGATCTCCTACAATGAGCAGTTCTTC	CSVEDQGISYNEQFF
TRBJ2-1	.	TRBD1	TRBV19	TGTGCCAGTACCAAGGCTGGGACAGGGCAGTTCTTC	CASTKAGTGQFF
TRBJ1-6	many	TRBD1	TRBV15	TGTGCCACCAGCAGAGGACTAGGACAGGGGCATTCACCCCTCCACTTT	CATSRGLGQGHSPLHF
TRBJ2-7	many	TRBD1	TRBV27	TGTGCCAGCAGTTCGATTACAGGGGATGCCGAGCAGTACTTC	CASSSITGDAEQYF
TRBJ2-5	many	.	TRBV11-2	TGTGCCAGCAGCTTAGAAACGTTGACCCAGTACTTC	CASSLETLTQYF
TRBJ2-5	many	.	TRBV7-2	TGTGCCAGCAGCTTAGTGGACGGCAAAGGGCAGACCCAGTACTTC	CASSLVDGKGQTQYF
TRBJ1-1	.	.	TRBV20-1	TGCAGTGCTAGTACAGGACAGTCAAACACTGAAGCTTTCTTT	CSASTGQSNTEAFF
TRBJ2-6	.	.	TRBV5-8	TGTGCCAGCAGCTATAAGACAGGTCAGGGAACTGGGGTCAACGTCCTGACTTTC	CASSYKTGQGTGVNVLTF
TRBJ2-5	.	TRBD2	TRBV3-1	TGTGCCAGCAGCCCCCCTGGGCTAGCGGGGGGGCTGGGGGAGACCCAGTACTTC	CASSPPGLAGGLGETQYF
TRBJ1-5	many	.	TRBV12-3/TRBV12-4	TGTGCCAGCAGTTTAGGGGGAATTCAGCCCCAGCATTTT	CASSLGGIQPQHF
TRBJ2-5	many	TRBD1	TRBV11-2	TGTGCCAGCAGCTTAAGGGGGCGCCGGGAGACCCAGTACTTC	CASSLRGRRETQYF
TRBJ2-7	few	TRBD1	TRBV29-1	TGCAGCGCCCAGACAGGGTATCTTTCCTACGAGCAGTACTTC	CSAQTGYLSYEQYF
TRBJ2-7	many	TRBD1	TRBV10-3	TGTGCCATCAGTGATTCCGGGACAGGCACCTACGAGCAGTACTTC	CAISDSGTGTYEQYF